The rows below give T cell receptor beta chains drawn from one sample of a study of blood T cells in healthy people across ages. TCRdb itself ran the 5' RACE reads through MiXCR, one entry per CDR3 protein. This table has around 800,000 distinct CDR3 sequences, 20% to 30% appearing once. The sample was also linked to a second study, of T cells of mothers and their children.

Material for sequencing was blood. These receptors all stem from a boy younger than 18 in good health. Each CDR3 is given with its conserved first and last residue. The order of the fields is V gene, J gene, CDR3 protein.

V gene: TRBV10-3; J gene: TRBJ1-1; CDR3 protein: CAISGSSNTEAFF
V gene: TRBV4-1; J gene: TRBJ2-1; CDR3 protein: CASKGGTSYNEQFF
V gene: TRBV11-2; J gene: TRBJ1-2; CDR3 protein: CASSPQTQLFLGYTF
V gene: TRBV30; J gene: TRBJ1-1; CDR3 protein: CAWSVIVNTEAFF
V gene: TRBV7-9; J gene: TRBJ1-4; CDR3 protein: CASSLERGMANEKLFF
V gene: TRBV29-1; J gene: TRBJ1-4; CDR3 protein: CSVEDPRLTNEKPFF
V gene: TRBV5-1; J gene: TRBJ2-5; CDR3 protein: CASSSAGTGEETQYF
V gene: TRBV10-3; J gene: TRBJ2-2; CDR3 protein: CAISERRQGAGGELFF
V gene: TRBV5-5; J gene: TRBJ2-5; CDR3 protein: CASRFLRGSQETQYF
V gene: TRBV5-1; J gene: TRBJ2-1; CDR3 protein: CASSLEWSRNEQFF
V gene: TRBV6-2/TRBV6-3; J gene: NA; CDR3 protein: CASTLPSKGNPVDEQFF
V gene: TRBV11-2; J gene: TRBJ1-1; CDR3 protein: CASKSTYNTEAFF
V gene: TRBV29-1; J gene: TRBJ1-4; CDR3 protein: CSVDRGGTNEKLFF
V gene: TRBV4-1; J gene: TRBJ2-3; CDR3 protein: CASSQESGGAADTQYF
V gene: TRBV6-5; J gene: TRBJ2-7; CDR3 protein: CASSYSRGYEQYF
V gene: TRBV3-1; J gene: TRBJ2-3; CDR3 protein: CASTQRGTDTQYF
V gene: TRBV5-5; J gene: TRBJ2-5; CDR3 protein: CASSSRSGVETQYF
V gene: TRBV27; J gene: TRBJ2-5; CDR3 protein: CARPSGLGETQYF
V gene: TRBV5-1; J gene: TRBJ2-5; CDR3 protein: CASTFSPGQGTYEEYF
V gene: TRBV7-2; J gene: TRBJ1-6; CDR3 protein: CASSLGVTDSPLHF
V gene: TRBV5-1; J gene: TRBJ2-1; CDR3 protein: CASSSLPGQGGDEQFF
V gene: TRBV6-5; J gene: TRBJ2-3; CDR3 protein: CASTRGGSTDTQYF
V gene: TRBV29-1; J gene: TRBJ2-5; CDR3 protein: CSVVGQGSETQYF
V gene: TRBV5-1; J gene: TRBJ2-4; CDR3 protein: CASSPGGTGGNIQYF
V gene: TRBV5-5; J gene: TRBJ2-7; CDR3 protein: CASSSRGQGIEQYF
V gene: TRBV6-6; J gene: TRBJ1-5; CDR3 protein: CASSGPGQGYQAQHF